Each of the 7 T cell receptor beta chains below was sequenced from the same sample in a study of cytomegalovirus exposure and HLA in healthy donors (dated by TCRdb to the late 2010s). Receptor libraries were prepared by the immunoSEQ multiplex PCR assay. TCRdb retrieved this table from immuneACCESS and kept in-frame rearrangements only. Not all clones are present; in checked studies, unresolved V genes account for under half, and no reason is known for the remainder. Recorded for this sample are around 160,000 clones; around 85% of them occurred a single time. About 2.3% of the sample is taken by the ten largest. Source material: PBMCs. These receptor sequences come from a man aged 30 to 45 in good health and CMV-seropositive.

The CDR3 sequence: CASSPYDGDEKLFF. The CDR3 region has the DNA TGTGCCAGCTCACCTTATGACGGGGATGAAAAACTGTTTTTT. The V and J genes are TRBV18 and TRBJ1-4, with D unclear. This CDR3 spans 14 amino acids. V was shortened by 3 bases and J by 6 bases, with 11 bases between the two germline ends. Germline CDR1 and CDR2: KGHSH and LQKENI.

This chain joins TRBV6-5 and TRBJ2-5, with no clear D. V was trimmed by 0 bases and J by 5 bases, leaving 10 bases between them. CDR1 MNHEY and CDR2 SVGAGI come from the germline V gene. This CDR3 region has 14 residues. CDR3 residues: CASSYSPVVETQYF. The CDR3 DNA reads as TGTGCCAGCAGTTACTCGCCGGTAGTCGAGACCCAGTACTTC.

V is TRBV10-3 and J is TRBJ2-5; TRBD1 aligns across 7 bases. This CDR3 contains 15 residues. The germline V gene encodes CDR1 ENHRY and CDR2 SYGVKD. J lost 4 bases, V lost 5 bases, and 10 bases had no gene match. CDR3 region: CAISKTGTPPETQYF. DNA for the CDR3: TGTGCCATCAGTAAGACAGGGACGCCGCCAGAGACCCAGTACTTC.

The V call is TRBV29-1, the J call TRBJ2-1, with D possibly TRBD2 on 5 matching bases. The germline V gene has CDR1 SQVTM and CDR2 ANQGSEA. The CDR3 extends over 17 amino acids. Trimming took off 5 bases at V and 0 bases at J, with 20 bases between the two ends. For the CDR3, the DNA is TGCAGCGTTTATGCCCCCCTAACAGACTACTCCTACAATGAGCAGTTCTTC. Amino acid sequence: CSVYAPLTDYSYNEQFF.

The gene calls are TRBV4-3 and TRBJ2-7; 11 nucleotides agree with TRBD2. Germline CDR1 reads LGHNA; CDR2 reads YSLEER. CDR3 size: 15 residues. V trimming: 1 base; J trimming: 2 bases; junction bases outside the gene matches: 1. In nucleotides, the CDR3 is TGCGCCAGCAGCCAAGGACTAGCGGGGACCTACGAGCAGTACTTC. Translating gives CASSQGLAGTYEQYF.

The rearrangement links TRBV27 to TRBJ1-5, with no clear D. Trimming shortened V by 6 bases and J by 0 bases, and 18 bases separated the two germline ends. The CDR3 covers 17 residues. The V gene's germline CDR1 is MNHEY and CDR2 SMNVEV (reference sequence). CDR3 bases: TGTGCCAGCAGGATATACTCGGGAGCCCATAGCAATCAGCCCCAGCATTTT. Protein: CASRIYSGAHSNQPQHF.

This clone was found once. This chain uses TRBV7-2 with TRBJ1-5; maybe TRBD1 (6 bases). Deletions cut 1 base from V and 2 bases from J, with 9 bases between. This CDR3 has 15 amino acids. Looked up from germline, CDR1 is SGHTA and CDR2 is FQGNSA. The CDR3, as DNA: TGTGCCAGCAGCTTAGACGCAGGGGGCAATCAGCCCCAGCATTTT. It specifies CASSLDAGGNQPQHF.